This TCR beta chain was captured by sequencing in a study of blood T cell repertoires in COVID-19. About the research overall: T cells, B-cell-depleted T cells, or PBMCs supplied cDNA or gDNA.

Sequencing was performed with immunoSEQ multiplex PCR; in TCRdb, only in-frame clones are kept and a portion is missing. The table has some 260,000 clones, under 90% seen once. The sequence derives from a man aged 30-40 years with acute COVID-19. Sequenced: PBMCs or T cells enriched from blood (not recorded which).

The CDR3 reads CASSEWLASGDNEQFF. CDR3 bases: TGTGCCAGCAGTGAATGGTTGGCTAGCGGGGATAATGAGCAGTTCTTC. The rearrangement joins TRBV25-1 to TRBJ2-1; 9 bases match TRBD2. The CDR3 runs to 16 residues. Germline CDR1 reads MGHDK; CDR2 reads SYGVNS. The trim removed 1 base at V and 7 bases at J, leaving 8 bases unmatched. The full variable domain, with the rest looked up from reference TRBV25-1 and TRBJ2-1, is EADIYQTPRYLVIGTGKKITLECSQTMGHDKMYWYQQDPGMELHLIHYSYGVNSTEKGDLSSESTVSRIRTEHFPLTLESARPSHTSQYLCASSEWLASGDNEQFFGPGTRLTVL.